These 25 T cell receptor beta chains share one sample of origin, sequenced in a study of T cells in Graves' hyperthyroidism and ophthalmopathy. Amplified regions were TCR beta CDR3 sequences from RNA transcripts. When the TCR CDR3 underwent first-round RT-PCR, the HTBI primer set was used. Each CDR3 protein is one row after TCRdb ran MiXCR on the multiplex PCR reads. The sample includes about 840,000 distinct CDR3 sequences, roughly 37% of them seen just once. The source material was blood. The receptor set was obtained from a man younger than 30 with Graves' hyperthyroidism.

Only a few counts were recorded for this clonotype. The V gene is TRBV7-2, the J gene TRBJ1-5; D remains unclear. Germline V CDR1 and CDR2: SGHTA, FQGNSA. Trimming removed 5 bases at V and 6 bases at J, with 14 bases between. This CDR3 is 14 amino acids long. CDR3 nucleotides: TGTGCCAGCAGCCAAGACGAGGGTAGTCAGCCCCAGCATTTT. Protein sequence: CASSQDEGSQPQHF.

The chain recombines TRBV7-9 with TRBJ2-7; D is uncertain. Germline CDR1 SEHNR, CDR2 FQNEAQ (reference sequence). The CDR3 is 12 residues long. V shed 11 bases and J shed 0 bases, with 11 bases lying between them. CDR3 sequence reads: CALTGDSYEQYF. The CDR3 DNA sequence: TGTGCCCTCACTGGGGACTCCTACGAGCAGTACTTC.

V usage is TRBV7-2 and J usage is TRBJ2-5, with D perhaps being TRBD1 or TRBD2 (6 bases each). The CDR3 length is 14 residues. Germline CDR1 and CDR2: SGHTA and FQGNSA. The V end lost 0 bases, the J end lost 7 bases, and 12 bases lay between the germline ends. CDR3 loop: CASSLAEQGGTQYF. For the CDR3, the DNA is TGTGCCAGCAGCTTAGCGGAACAGGGAGGGACCCAGTACTTC. The whole variable domain, filled in from reference TRBV7-2 and TRBJ2-5, reads GAGVSQSPSNKVTEKGKDVELRCDPISGHTALYWYRQSLGQGLEFLIYFQGNSAPDKSGLPSDRFSAERTGGSVSTLTIQRTQQEDSAVYLCASSLAEQGGTQYFGPGTRLLVL.

This clonotype was seen a handful of times. The chain carries TRBV20-1 and TRBJ1-1, with D uncertain. The CDR3 runs to 12 residues. Per the germline V gene, CDR1 is DFQATT and CDR2 is SNEGSKA (reference sequence). Trimming stripped 1 base from V and 7 bases from J, with 10 bases between. The CDR3 region is CSARVGQFEAFF. In nucleotides, the CDR3 is TGCAGTGCTAGAGTAGGGCAGTTTGAAGCTTTCTTT.

As concerns this clonotype: With a much larger clone just one base away, this may be a read error. Since no conserved phenylalanine or tryptophan closes the CDR3, a read error is the likely cause. V is TRBV11-1 and J is TRBJ1-2, with 7 bases fitting TRBD1. J gave up 4 bases and V 5 bases, and 10 bases lay outside the gene matches. CDR1 is SGHAT, CDR2 FQDESV, per germline (reference sequence). This CDR3 spans 15 amino acids. The CDR3 sequence: CASSPRTGAGYGYTL. For the CDR3, the DNA is TGTGCCAGCAGCCCGAGGACAGGCGCGGGCTATGGCTACACCCTC.

This clonotype was observed a handful of times. This chain links TRBV12-3 or TRBV12-4 with TRBJ2-7; TRBD2 is a possible D gene (6 bases). Trimming left V 2 bases short and J 7 bases short, with 12 bases between. This CDR3 region has 13 residues. DNA for the CDR3: TGTGCCAGCAGTTTAAGGCGGGATCGGGAGCAGTACTTC. This codes for CASSLRRDREQYF.

This clonotype was observed a few times. The chain combines TRBV19 with TRBJ2-6; TRBD1 matches 9 bases. This CDR3 contains 17 residues. CDR1 and CDR2 (germline): LNHDA, SQIVND (reference sequence). V lost 3 bases to trimming and J lost 2 bases; unmatched junction nucleotides: 5. The CDR3 sequence is CASSMGTGRAGANVLTF. CDR3 in DNA: TGTGCCAGTAGTATGGGGACAGGGCGGGCTGGGGCCAACGTCCTGACTTTC.

This clonotype has at least ten counts. V is TRBV7-8 and J is TRBJ1-1; D is unresolved. Germline lookup yields CDR1 SGHVS and CDR2 FQNEAQ. The CDR3 length is 11 residues. Trimming cost V 2 bases and J 8 bases, with 6 bases left between them. CDR3 coding DNA: TGTGCCAGCAGCTTAATGGCCGAAGCTTTCTTT. It translates to CASSLMAEAFF.

The V and J genes are TRBV5-4 and TRBJ1-1; D ambiguous. V was cut by 5 bases and J by 7 bases, with 21 bases left in between. The length of the CDR3 is 15 residues. The germline V gene encodes CDR1 SGHNT and CDR2 YYREEE (reference sequence). CDR3 protein: CASSYAVGWQGEAFF. The CDR3 nucleotides are TGTGCCAGCAGTTACGCGGTCGGGTGGCAAGGTGAAGCTTTCTTT. Based on the CDR3 plus reference TRBV5-4 and TRBJ1-1, the full variable domain is ETGVTQSPTHLIKTRGQQVTLRCSSQSGHNTVSWYQQALGQGPQFIFQYYREEENGRGNFPPRFSGLQFPNYSSELNVNALELDDSALYLCASSYAVGWQGEAFFGQGTRLTVV.

The chain combines TRBV10-2 with TRBJ2-2, with 9 bases aligning to TRBD2. V lost 11 bases to trimming and J lost 3 bases; unmatched junction nucleotides: 7. The CDR3 spans 14 residues. Germline CDR1 and CDR2: WSHSY and SAAADI. The CDR3 protein is CAGGGALDTGELFF. In DNA form, the CDR3 reads TGCGCCGGCGGGGGGGCACTAGACACCGGGGAGCTGTTTTTT.

This clonotype was seen many times. This rearrangement joins TRBV9 to TRBJ2-5; D may be TRBD1 (6 bases). V lost 4 bases, J lost 5 bases, and 21 bases lay in between. CDR3 size: 16 residues. Germline CDR1 reads SGDLS; CDR2 reads YYNGEE. This CDR3 reads CASSTNTGHSMETQYF. The CDR3 region has the DNA TGTGCCAGCAGCACAAACACGGGACATAGTATGGAGACCCAGTACTTC.

In this sample, this clonotype turned up a few times. CDR3 nucleotide sequence: TGTGCCAGCAGCTCGAGATTAAGTGAGACCGCGCCCCTCCACTTT. Protein sequence: CASSSRLSETAPLHF. The rearrangement uses TRBV7-3 and TRBJ1-6, with unresolved D. CDR1 and CDR2 (germline): SGHTA, FQGTGA. CDR3 length: 15 amino acids. V lost 4 bases to trimming and J lost 13 bases, with 20 bases between them.

The table lists this clonotype with many counts. The gene calls are TRBV2 and TRBJ2-7; 8 positions agree with TRBD2. CDR3 length: 12 residues. Germline CDR1 and CDR2: SNHLY and FYNNEI. V was clipped by 8 bases and J by 4 bases; unmatched bases: 4. CDR3 amino acids: CASVAGRYEQYF. The CDR3 bases are TGTGCCAGCGTAGCGGGACGGTACGAGCAGTACTTC.

This chain connects TRBV7-2 to TRBJ2-7; perhaps TRBD2 as D (5 bases). V lost 5 bases and J 3 bases, leaving 20 bases between the germline ends. The CDR3 sequence is 16 residues long. The V gene's germline CDR1 is SGHTA and CDR2 FQGNSA. The DNA for the CDR3 is TGTGCCAGCAGCCCAGAAGACCGGGGTGGAGACTACGAGCAGTACTTC. Protein sequence: CASSPEDRGGDYEQYF.

As regards this clonotype: One end of the junction varies from germline; a read error may be responsible. The chain employs TRBV7-9 and TRBJ1-1; perhaps TRBD1 as D (6 bases). The CDR3 is made up of 16 amino acids. Per germline, CDR1 SEHNR and CDR2 FQNEAQ (reference sequence). The CDR3 sequence is CASSVAEGGTNTEAFF. The DNA of the CDR3 is TGTGCCAGCAGCGTAGCGGAGGGGGGAACGAACACTGAAGCTTTCTTT. Together with reference TRBV7-9 and TRBJ1-1, the CDR3 gives the full variable domain: DTGVSQNPRHKITKRGQNVTFRCDPISEHNRLYWYRQTLGQGPEFLTYFQNEAQLEKSRLLSDRFSAERPKGSFSTLEIQRTEQGDSAMYLCASSVAEGGTNTEAFFGQGTRLTVV.

The gene calls are TRBV2 and TRBJ1-2, with 7 bases matching TRBD1. Trimming took 1 base from V and 4 from J; bases not matched to a gene: 6. Germline V lookup: CDR1 SNHLY, CDR2 FYNNEI. The CDR3 consists of 15 residues. Here the CDR3 reads CASSEVAGGGYGYTF. CDR3 DNA: TGTGCCAGCAGTGAAGTGGCAGGGGGGGGCTATGGCTACACCTTC.

In this sample, this clonotype turned up a few times. The chain couples TRBV14 to TRBJ1-6; 8 bases match TRBD1. Germline trimming cut 2 bases from V and 8 bases from J; bases unmatched to any gene: 5. Germline CDR1 SGHDN, CDR2 FVKESK. The CDR3 has 15 residues. The CDR3 sequence is CASSQLVQGDSPLHF. CDR3 bases: TGTGCCAGCAGCCAATTAGTACAGGGGGATTCACCCCTCCACTTT. Looking up the rest from reference TRBV14 and TRBJ1-6 gives the full variable domain: EAGVTQFPSHSVIEKGQTVTLRCDPISGHDNLYWYRRVMGKEIKFLLHFVKESKQDESGMPNNRFLAERTGGTYSTLKVQPAELEDSGVYFCASSQLVQGDSPLHFGNGTRLTVT.

This clonotype was detected a few times. This sequence joins TRBV20-1 and TRBJ1-1; no firm D call. Germline V gene lookup returns CDR1 DFQATT and CDR2 SNEGSKA (reference sequence). The CDR3 extends over 12 amino acids. Trimming cost V 7 bases and J 6 bases, with 15 bases left between them. The CDR3 DNA sequence: TGCAGTGTTGACGGTGGGGTCTCTGAAGCTTTCTTT. It translates to CSVDGGVSEAFF.

This clonotype was seen repeatedly, ten times or more. For the CDR3, the DNA is TGTGCCAGCAGCGTAGGAGGGGTGGGTGAAGCTTTCTTT. This sequence encodes CASSVGGVGEAFF. The chain joins TRBV9 to TRBJ1-1; perhaps TRBD1 as D (5 bases). V lost 0 bases and J lost 7, with 10 bases in between. This CDR3 is 13 amino acids long. Germline loops: CDR1 SGDLS, CDR2 YYNGEE.

This clonotype has at least ten counts. The chain combines TRBV7-9 with TRBJ2-7; tentatively, D is TRBD2 (5 bases). The CDR3 contains 14 residues. Germline values: CDR1 SEHNR, CDR2 FQNEAQ (reference sequence). Trimming stripped 5 bases from V and 5 bases from J, with 16 bases between. The CDR3 nucleotides are TGTGCCAGCAGCCCCCAGTACGGGAACGACGAGCAGTACTTC. It codes for CASSPQYGNDEQYF.

Many counts were recorded for this clonotype. The chain joins TRBV15 to TRBJ2-7; 7 positions match TRBD2. This CDR3 region has 14 residues. The germline CDR1 and CDR2 sequences are LNHNV and YYDKDF (reference sequence). With V trimmed by 3 bases and J by 0 bases, 2 bases remained unmatched. The chain's CDR3 is CATSSGGSSYEQYF. CDR3 coding DNA: TGTGCCACCAGCAGCGGGGGGAGCTCCTACGAGCAGTACTTC. The variable domain in full, completed from reference TRBV15 and TRBJ2-7, reads DAMVIQNPRYQVTQFGKPVTLSCSQTLNHNVMYWYQQKSSQAPKLLFHYYDKDFNNEADTPDNFQSRRPNTSFCFLDIRSPGLGDTAMYLCATSSGGSSYEQYFGPGTRLTVT.

This clonotype was recorded many times. The CDR3 region is CASSLEGVRMGSEAFF. The DNA for the CDR3 is TGCGCCAGCAGCTTGGAGGGCGTCAGAATGGGCTCTGAAGCTTTCTTT. The chain joins TRBV5-1 to TRBJ1-1; no clear D. The V gene lost 0 bases and the J gene lost 6 bases, with 18 bases spanning the gap. The CDR3 consists of 16 residues. Germline V gives CDR1 SGHRS, CDR2 YFSETQ. The full variable domain, completed using reference TRBV5-1 and TRBJ1-1, is KAGVTQTPRYLIKTRGQQVTLSCSPISGHRSVSWYQQTPGQGLQFLFEYFSETQRNKGNFPGRFSGRQFSNSRSEMNVSTLELGDSALYLCASSLEGVRMGSEAFFGQGTRLTVV.

Of note for this clonotype: This sequence may be a read error, since a much larger clone differs from it by one base. The chain uses TRBV2 and TRBJ2-7; perhaps TRBD2 as D (5 bases). Per the germline V gene, CDR1 is SNHLY and CDR2 is FYNNEI. This CDR3 is 12 amino acids long. The CDR3 region has the DNA TGTGCCAGCAGAGGAGGCGTCTACGGGCAGTACTTC. Translating gives CASRGGVYGQYF.

This clonotype was found many times. The rearrangement links TRBV7-6 to TRBJ1-5; no clear D. Germline V gene data show CDR1 as SGHVS and CDR2 as FNYEAQ. The germline V and J ends were trimmed by 1 base and 4 bases, with 14 bases remaining between them. The CDR3 spans 16 residues. The CDR3 DNA sequence: TGTGCCAGCAGCTTAGGGACCCAAGGAGTGAATCAGCCCCAGCATTTT. Its protein is CASSLGTQGVNQPQHF.

V and J are TRBV5-1 and TRBJ1-5; no definite D call. The ends were cut back, 2 bases at V and 6 bases at J, with 9 bases in the middle. The CDR3 contains 13 residues. CDR1 is SGHRS, CDR2 YFSETQ, per germline. The CDR3 DNA reads TGCGCCAGCAGCTTATTCGAGGGTCAGCCCCAGCATTTT. Amino acid sequence: CASSLFEGQPQHF.